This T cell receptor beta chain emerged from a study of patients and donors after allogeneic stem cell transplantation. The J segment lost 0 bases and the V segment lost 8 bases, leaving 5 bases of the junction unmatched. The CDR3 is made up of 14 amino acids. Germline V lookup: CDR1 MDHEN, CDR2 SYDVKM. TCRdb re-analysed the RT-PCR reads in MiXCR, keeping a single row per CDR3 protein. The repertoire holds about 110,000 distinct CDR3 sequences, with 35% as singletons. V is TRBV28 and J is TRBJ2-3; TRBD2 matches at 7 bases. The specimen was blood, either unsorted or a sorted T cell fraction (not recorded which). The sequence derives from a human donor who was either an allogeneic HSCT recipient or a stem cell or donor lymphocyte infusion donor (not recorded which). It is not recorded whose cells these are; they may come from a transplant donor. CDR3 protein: CASDQAGSTDTQYF. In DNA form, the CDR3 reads TGTGCCAGCGACCAAGCGGGGAGCACAGATACGCAGTATTTT.